Only one count was recorded for the clone carrying this T cell receptor (beta chain). In germline, CDR1 is SGHNT, CDR2 YYREEE (reference sequence). V dropped 7 bases and J dropped 4; count of bases not matched to a gene: 15. The CDR3 totals 16 residues. The sample originates from a study of cytomegalovirus exposure and HLA in healthy donors. Both 60 Vbeta primers and 13 Jbeta primers went into the PCR. Produced via immunoSEQ multiplex PCR; TCRdb's table is partial and in-frame only. This sample has tens of thousands of clones, with approximately 80% found just once. Material: PBMCs. This TCR was sampled from a female donor in good health and CMV-seronegative. This chain uses TRBV5-4 with TRBJ2-3; 7 bases align to TRBD2. The CDR3 loop reads CASPSPLAGSADTQYF. The CDR3 DNA reads as TGTGCCAGCCCGTCACCGTTAGCGGGTTCAGCAGATACGCAGTATTTT.